This T cell receptor beta chain appears in the sequencing data of a study of cytomegalovirus exposure and HLA in healthy donors. Study-level findings and limits: The authors later found HLA-associated TCR beta chains more clonally expanded than equally common others. According to the study, 180 or so TCR beta chains were cytomegalovirus-associated. It was reportedly the case that the classifier diagnosed cytomegalovirus status with high specificity and sensitivity. A later analysis found that most CMV-associated TCR beta chains appeared HLA-restricted.

Remarks on this clone: The antigen remains undetermined. Other DNA sequences in this specimen translate into the identical CDR3.

In the PCR, 60 Vbeta and 13 Jbeta primers were used. Using immunoSEQ multiplex PCR, the repertoire was profiled, and TCRdb retains in-frame clones only, with some absent. The table has over 150,000 clones, 60% to 80% seen once. Germline V lookup: CDR1 SGDLS, CDR2 YYNGEE. The V end was cut by 0 bases, the J end by 2 bases, with 3 bases between. This CDR3 is 13 amino acids long. What was sequenced was PBMCs. This receptor was identified in a woman aged 45-60 years in good health and CMV-seropositive. The V call is TRBV9, the J call TRBJ2-1; no clear D gene. The CDR3 spells CASSVGAYNEQFF. CDR3 bases: TGTGCCAGCAGCGTAGGCGCCTACAATGAGCAGTTCTTC.